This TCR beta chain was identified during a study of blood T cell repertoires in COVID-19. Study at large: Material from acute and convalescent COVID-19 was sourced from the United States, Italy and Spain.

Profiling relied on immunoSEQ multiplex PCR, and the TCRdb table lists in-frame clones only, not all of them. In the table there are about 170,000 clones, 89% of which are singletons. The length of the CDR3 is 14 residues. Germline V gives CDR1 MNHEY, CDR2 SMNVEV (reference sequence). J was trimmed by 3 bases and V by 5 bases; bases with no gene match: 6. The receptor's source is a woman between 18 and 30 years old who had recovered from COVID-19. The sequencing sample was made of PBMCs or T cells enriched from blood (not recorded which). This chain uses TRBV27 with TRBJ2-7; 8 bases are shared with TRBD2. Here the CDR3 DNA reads TGTGCCAGCAGTCTCCGAGCGGGAGTCTACGAGCAGTACTTC. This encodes CASSLRAGVYEQYF.